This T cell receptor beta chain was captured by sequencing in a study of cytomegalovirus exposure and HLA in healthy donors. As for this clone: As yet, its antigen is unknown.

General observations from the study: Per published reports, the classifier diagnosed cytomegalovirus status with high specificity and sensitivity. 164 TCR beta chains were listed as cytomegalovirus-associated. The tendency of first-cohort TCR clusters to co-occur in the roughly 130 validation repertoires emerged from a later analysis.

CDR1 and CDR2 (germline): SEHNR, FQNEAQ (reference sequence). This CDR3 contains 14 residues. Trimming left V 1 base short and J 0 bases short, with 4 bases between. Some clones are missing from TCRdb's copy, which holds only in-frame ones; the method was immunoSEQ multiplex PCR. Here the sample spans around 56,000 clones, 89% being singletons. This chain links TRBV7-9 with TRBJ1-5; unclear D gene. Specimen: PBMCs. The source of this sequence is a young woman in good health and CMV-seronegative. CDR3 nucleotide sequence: TGTGCCAGCAGCTTAGGCGTTAGCAATCAGCCCCAGCATTTT. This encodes CASSLGVSNQPQHF.